This TCR beta chain originates from a study of blood T cell repertoires in COVID-19. At the level of the study: From the United States, Italy and Spain came samples of acute and convalescent COVID-19. Sample material is recorded as cDNA or gDNA derived from T cells, B-cell-depleted T cells, or PBMCs.

Original handling: It was from reference gene primer amplification that nucleated cell counts were estimated. The table came from immunoSEQ multiplex PCR; TCRdb's copy has only in-frame clones and leaves some out. The V and J calls and clone size come from that table; D and trimming were worked out from the DNA. The sample lists about 200,000 clones; roughly 80% were seen once. The sequenced sample consisted of peripheral blood. This TCR derives from a man aged 50 or older who had recovered from COVID-19.

The CDR3 loop reads CASSVRTGEYEQYF. The CDR3 nucleotides are TGCGCCAGCAGTGTCAGGACAGGGGAATACGAGCAGTACTTC. This chain joins TRBV4-1 and TRBJ2-7, with 9 bases matching TRBD1. This CDR3 comprises 14 residues. V lost 6 bases, J lost 4 bases, and 7 bases stayed unmatched. Germline assignment: CDR1 MGHRA and CDR2 YSYEKL.